A single sample gave rise to the 30 T cell receptor beta chains below, sequenced in a study of T-cell reconstitution after alpha-beta-depleted transplantation in children. Unique molecular identifiers tagged the TCRbeta library. One entry per CDR3 protein results from TCRdb running MiXCR on the PCR reads. The sample has about 110,000 distinct CDR3 sequences; about 9.3% are singletons. Material: PBMCs from the stem cell graft donor, obtained from the stem cell graft. These receptors were collected from a human donor who donated a stem cell graft to a child with acute lymphoblastic leukemia.

This clonotype was found many times. The chain's CDR3 is CASTAQVGTEAFF. The CDR3 DNA reads TGTGCCAGCACCGCGCAGGTCGGAACTGAAGCTTTCTTT. The gene calls are TRBV7-9 and TRBJ1-1; D uncertain. CDR1 and CDR2 (germline): SEHNR, FQNEAQ (reference sequence). V shed 7 bases and J shed 5 bases, with 14 bases lying between them. This CDR3 region has 13 residues.

This clonotype was detected many times. The CDR3 DNA reads as TGTGCCAGCAGCGAGACAGGGGGGTCCTCTGGGGCCAACGTCCTGACTTTC. Encoded protein: CASSETGGSSGANVLTF. The V call is TRBV5-6, the J call TRBJ2-6, with 9 nucleotides matching TRBD1. The CDR3 extends over 17 amino acids. Per germline, CDR1 SGHDT and CDR2 YYEEEE. The V gene end was trimmed by 4 bases and the J gene end by 0 bases; junction bases not matched to a gene: 5. The whole variable domain, filled in from reference TRBV5-6 and TRBJ2-6, reads DAGVTQSPTHLIKTRGQQVTLRCSPKSGHDTVSWYQQALGQGPQFIFQYYEEEERQRGNFPDRFSGHQFPNYSSELNVNALLLGDSALYLCASSETGGSSGANVLTFGAGSRLTVL.

This clonotype came up many times. The chain carries TRBV18 and TRBJ1-2, with D possibly being TRBD1 (6 bases). The V gene's germline CDR1 is KGHSH and CDR2 LQKENI. The CDR3 is 16 amino acids. Trimming removed 3 bases from V and 4 bases from J, with 18 bases in between. In nucleotides, the CDR3 is TGTGCCAGCTCACCGGAGACAGGTCCACCGCGCTATGGCTACACCTTC. Protein: CASSPETGPPRYGYTF.

This clonotype was detected ten times or more. CDR3 in amino acids: CASSPMTEFQETQYF. CDR3 bases: TGTGCCAGCAGCCCTATGACAGAATTCCAAGAGACCCAGTACTTC. This chain joins TRBV5-5 and TRBJ2-5; possible D gene TRBD1, 5 bases. Germline V lookup: CDR1 SGHKS, CDR2 YYEKEE (reference sequence). The CDR3 covers 15 residues. With 4 bases removed from V and 1 base from J, the gap between germline ends came to 14 bases.

This clonotype was found many times. The chain employs TRBV12-3 or TRBV12-4 and TRBJ2-1, with D possibly matching TRBD2 (6 bases). The germline V and J ends were trimmed by 6 bases and 15 bases, with 21 bases remaining between them. The CDR3 is made up of 13 amino acids. CDR3: CASRPTRAGNLFF. As DNA, the CDR3 is TGTGCCAGCAGACCGACAAGGGCGGGAAACCTGTTCTTC.

This clonotype has a handful of counts. The V call is TRBV7-2, the J call TRBJ2-3, with 10 bases matching TRBD2. J was trimmed by 3 bases and V by 4 bases; bases with no gene match: 10. CDR1 and CDR2 (germline): SGHTA, FQGNSA. The CDR3 has 17 residues. In DNA form, the CDR3 reads TGTGCCAGCAGCTCAGGCCGTCTAGCGGGAGTAACAGATACGCAGTATTTT. The encoded protein is CASSSGRLAGVTDTQYF.

The table lists this clonotype with many counts. The gene calls are TRBV20-1 and TRBJ2-3; 8 bases align to TRBD1. The CDR3 runs 15 residues. J gave up 0 bases and V 3 bases, and 5 bases lay outside the gene matches. Germline assignment: CDR1 DFQATT and CDR2 SNEGSKA (reference sequence). The CDR3: CSARKGQASTDTQYF. CDR3 nucleotides: TGCAGTGCTAGGAAGGGACAGGCTAGCACAGATACGCAGTATTTT.

In its sample, this clonotype was seen many times. The J gene is TRBJ2-1, the V gene TRBV3-1, with 8 bases identical to TRBD2. Germline V lookup: CDR1 LGHDT, CDR2 YNNKEL (reference sequence). Trimming cost V 1 base and J 7 bases; bases outside gene matches: 6. There are 15 residues in the CDR3. Here the CDR3 reads CASSQAGGPRNEQFF. The CDR3 coding sequence is TGTGCCAGCAGCCAAGCGGGAGGGCCCCGAAATGAGCAGTTCTTC.

This clonotype was seen many times. The V call is TRBV7-9, the J call TRBJ1-5, with D uncertain. The V and J ends lost 5 bases and 3 bases respectively, with 11 bases between them. Germline V gives CDR1 SEHNR, CDR2 FQNEAQ (reference sequence). The CDR3 contains 14 residues. DNA for the CDR3: TGTGCCAGCAGCCTCGGGTCCTTCAATCAGCCCCAGCATTTT. It codes for CASSLGSFNQPQHF.

This clonotype has a count of ten or more. V gene TRBV6-5 combines with J gene TRBJ1-2; TRBD1 matches 8 bases. With V trimmed by 6 bases and J by 3 bases, 9 bases remained unmatched. The CDR3 extends over 15 amino acids. The germline V gene encodes CDR1 MNHEY and CDR2 SVGAGI. CDR3 sequence: CASRPGQGSYYGYTF. CDR3 DNA: TGTGCCAGCAGACCAGGACAGGGTTCATACTATGGCTACACCTTC.

Comment on this clonotype: A much more abundant neighbour one base away suggests this may be a read error. The CDR3 spells CASSQDLAAVAQYF. The CDR3 bases are TGTGCCAGCAGCCAAGATCTAGCGGCAGTAGCCCAGTACTTC. The chain recombines TRBV3-1 with TRBJ2-5, with 7 bases matching TRBD2. The CDR3 runs to 14 residues. The V gene end was trimmed by 0 bases and the J gene end by 9 bases; junction bases not matched to a gene: 7. The germline CDR1 and CDR2 sequences are LGHDT and YNNKEL (reference sequence).

In this sample, this clonotype turned up many times. CDR3 coding DNA: TGCAGTGCTAGAGATGACCTAAACACTGAAGCTTTCTTT. Translated: CSARDDLNTEAFF. The chain carries TRBV20-1 and TRBJ1-1; no clear D gene. V shed 0 bases and J shed 2 bases, with 7 bases lying between them. This CDR3 has 13 residues. Germline CDR1 and CDR2: DFQATT and SNEGSKA (reference sequence).

This clonotype appeared many times. The V and J genes are TRBV7-3 and TRBJ2-2, with D unclear. The CDR3 length is 15 residues. V was trimmed by 0 bases and J by 5 bases, leaving 10 bases between them. Germline loops: CDR1 SGHTA, CDR2 FQGTGA. CDR3 region: CASSLTASRTGELFF. In DNA, the CDR3 is TGTGCCAGCAGCTTAACTGCCTCCCGTACCGGGGAGCTGTTTTTT.

This clonotype has a count of ten or more. V is TRBV10-3 and J is TRBJ1-6; D might be TRBD1 (5 bases). V lost 3 bases and J lost 6, with 12 bases in between. The CDR3 is made up of 15 amino acids. CDR1 and CDR2 from the germline V gene are ENHRY and SYGVKD. The CDR3 is CAISDGQGGNSPLHF. In nucleotides, the CDR3 is TGTGCCATCAGTGATGGGCAGGGAGGTAATTCACCCCTCCACTTT.

This clonotype was detected only a few times. The CDR3, as DNA: TGTGCCAGCAGTTCATCACGGGTAGCGGGGGGTGGTGGCAATGAGCAGTTCTTC. It yields the protein CASSSSRVAGGGGNEQFF. The J gene is TRBJ2-1, the V gene TRBV11-2, with TRBD2 matching 10 bases. CDR3 length: 18 amino acids. Per the germline V gene, CDR1 is SGHAT and CDR2 is FQNNGV. Germline trimming cut 6 bases from V and 6 bases from J; bases unmatched to any gene: 17.

This clonotype has at least ten counts. V gene TRBV19 combines with J gene TRBJ2-7; D gene ambiguous. This CDR3 spans 15 amino acids. Germline V CDR1 and CDR2: LNHDA, SQIVND (reference sequence). V was shortened by 0 bases and J by 4 bases, with 13 bases between the two germline ends. Written as DNA, the CDR3 is TGTGCCAGTAGTATAGATCCGAGACGGAGTTACGAGCAGTACTTC. It translates to CASSIDPRRSYEQYF.

This clonotype was seen ten or more times. The CDR3 protein is CASSPDRLDTGELFF. The CDR3 nucleotides are TGTGCCAGCAGTCCCGACAGACTGGACACCGGGGAGCTGTTTTTT. V usage is TRBV5-6 and J usage is TRBJ2-2; tentatively, D is TRBD1 (5 bases). This CDR3 has 15 residues. Germline lookup yields CDR1 SGHDT and CDR2 YYEEEE. V shed 5 bases and J shed 3 bases, with 14 bases lying between them.

This clonotype came up many times. A read error may produce the germline difference seen at one junction end. V is TRBV29-1 and J is TRBJ1-1; D unresolved. Germline assignment: CDR1 SQVTM and CDR2 ANQGSEA. The CDR3 is 13 amino acids. The CDR3 sequence: CSVETKELKSEEF. DNA for the CDR3: TGCAGCGTTGAAACTAAGGAGTTAAAGAGTGAGGAATTT.

The sample holds many counts of this clonotype. The chain joins TRBV7-8 to TRBJ1-1, with no clear D. CDR3 length: 15 amino acids. Trimming pared 5 bases from V and 0 bases from J, leaving 13 bases between. CDR1 and CDR2 from the germline V gene are SGHVS and FQNEAQ. This chain's CDR3 is CASSLYPGMNTEAFF. DNA of the CDR3: TGTGCCAGCAGCCTCTACCCCGGGATGAACACTGAAGCTTTCTTT.

This clonotype was seen a handful of times. This chain uses TRBV12-3 or TRBV12-4 with TRBJ1-5; D call uncertain. V lost 1 base to trimming and J lost 0 bases, with 10 bases between them. CDR3 length: 16 amino acids. CDR3 coding DNA: TGTGCCAGCAGTTTAGTTGTAGGAGATAGCAATCAGCCCCAGCATTTT. Translation: CASSLVVGDSNQPQHF.

This clonotype was found many times. J is TRBJ2-7 and V is TRBV25-1; 8 bases match TRBD1. CDR1 and CDR2 from the germline V gene are MGHDK and SYGVNS. J lost 6 bases, V lost 5 bases, and 6 bases had no gene match. There are 13 residues in the CDR3. This chain's CDR3 is CASSPTGVGEQYF. The CDR3 nucleotides are TGTGCCAGCAGTCCGACAGGGGTCGGCGAGCAGTACTTC.

This clonotype was counted ten times or more. V gene TRBV27 combines with J gene TRBJ1-6; D is perhaps TRBD1 (6 bases). The CDR3 covers 12 residues. Trimming removed 4 bases from V and 14 bases from J, with 12 bases in between. Germline assignment: CDR1 MNHEY and CDR2 SMNVEV (reference sequence). In nucleotides, the CDR3 is TGTGCCAGCAGTTCAGGGGAATGGTCCCTCCACTTT. It translates to CASSSGEWSLHF.

At least ten counts were recorded for this clonotype. This sequence joins TRBV20-1 and TRBJ2-1; 7 nucleotides agree with TRBD1. V was pared by 0 bases and J by 0 bases, with 8 bases of the junction left unmatched. Per the germline V gene, CDR1 is DFQATT and CDR2 is SNEGSKA (reference sequence). The CDR3 spans 17 residues. In DNA, the CDR3 is TGCAGTGCTAGAGACCTGACAGGGACCTTCTCCTACAATGAGCAGTTCTTC. Translation: CSARDLTGTFSYNEQFF.

This clonotype has ten or more counts. The chain carries TRBV29-1 and TRBJ2-1, with no clear D. The CDR3 sequence is 12 residues long. V was cut by 7 bases and J by 8 bases, with 15 bases left in between. Germline CDR1 SQVTM, CDR2 ANQGSEA. This CDR3 reads CSGVGRFDEQFF. CDR3 DNA sequence: TGCAGCGGGGTCGGAAGATTCGATGAGCAGTTCTTC.

This clonotype has ten or more counts. The chain uses TRBV20-1 and TRBJ1-5; 7 nucleotides align to TRBD1. Germline V gives CDR1 DFQATT, CDR2 SNEGSKA (reference sequence). This CDR3 comprises 12 residues. V lost 5 bases and J lost 4; bases outside the gene matches: 2. CDR3 nucleotides: TGCAGTGCTCCGGGACAGAATCAGCCCCAGCATTTT. Translation gives CSAPGQNQPQHF.

This clonotype appeared many times. The chain is built from TRBV11-2 and TRBJ2-7; D might be TRBD1 (6 bases). This CDR3 spans 13 amino acids. Looked up from germline, CDR1 is SGHAT and CDR2 is FQNNGV. V was clipped by 2 bases and J by 2 bases, with 7 bases between them. CDR3 DNA sequence: TGTGCCAGCAGCTTAAGGACAGCCTACGAGCAGTACTTC. Its translation: CASSLRTAYEQYF.

This clonotype was counted ten times or more. This sequence joins TRBV27 and TRBJ1-6, with 7 bases identical to TRBD1. Unmatched junction bases numbered 6, after V lost 7 bases and J lost 6 bases. The CDR3 has 14 residues. Germline CDR1 is MNHEY and CDR2 is SMNVEV (reference sequence). The chain's CDR3 is CASTFDRVNSPLHF. The CDR3 coding sequence is TGTGCCAGCACGTTCGACAGGGTTAATTCACCCCTCCACTTT.

This clonotype occurred many times. The V gene is TRBV9, the J gene TRBJ2-6, with 11 bases that match TRBD2. CDR1 and CDR2 from the germline V gene are SGDLS and YYNGEE. The CDR3 spans 18 residues. The junction had 7 bases not matched to a gene; V was cut back by 3 bases and J by 2 bases. The chain's CDR3 is CASSDSSGGSTGANVLTF. CDR3 bases: TGTGCCAGCAGCGATTCTAGCGGGGGGTCCACTGGGGCCAACGTCCTGACTTTC.

This clonotype was recorded at least ten times. The chain recombines TRBV18 with TRBJ1-6; no reliable D call. The germline V gene has CDR1 KGHSH and CDR2 LQKENI. The V end was cut by 2 bases, the J end by 6 bases, with 8 bases between. The CDR3 has 14 amino acids. The CDR3: CASSPSALNSPLHF. The CDR3 DNA is TGTGCCAGCTCACCATCAGCCCTTAATTCACCCCTCCACTTT.

The sample holds many counts of this clonotype. The chain links TRBV6-5 to TRBJ2-3; D is perhaps TRBD2 (5 bases). CDR3 size: 14 residues. Trimming took off 2 bases at V and 2 bases at J, with 8 bases between the two ends. Germline CDR1 and CDR2: MNHEY and SVGAGI. In nucleotides, the CDR3 is TGTGCCAGCAGTTACAGAGCGGACACAGATACGCAGTATTTT. It specifies CASSYRADTDTQYF.